This is a list of T cell receptor beta chains from one sample in a study of control samples from healthy donors and cancer patients. The method was immunoSEQ multiplex PCR; TCRdb's version includes in-frame clones alone and lacks a portion of them. This repertoire shows tens of thousands of clones, around 89% found once; its top ten account for 5.5% to 7.5%. The source material was blood. The receptor set was obtained from a man aged 50 to 60 in good health. Both conserved end residues are part of each CDR3. The D gene is left open where the match is weak. Only some rows state a clone size, as once, few, many or a class for expanded clones.

v_gene	abundance	len	j_gene	d_gene	CDR3nt	CDR3aa
TRBV11-2	-	12	TRBJ1-1	-	TGTGCCAGCAGCTTAAGAAGGACTGAAGCTTTCTTT	CASSLRRTEAFF
TRBV6-1	few	13	TRBJ1-2	-	TGTGCCAGCAGTGAAATCCGAACTCATGGCTACACCTTC	CASSEIRTHGYTF
TRBV14	-	16	TRBJ1-4	-	TGTGCCAGCAGCCAAGGATCCCGGCCAGCTAATGAAAAACTGTTTTTT	CASSQGSRPANEKLFF
TRBV30	-	15	TRBJ2-7	TRBD1	TGTGCCTGGGCTATGGGGACAGGGGCTTACCACGAGCAGTACTTC	CAWAMGTGAYHEQYF
TRBV6-5	-	13	TRBJ1-5	TRBD1	TGTGCCAGCAGTTACTCGGAGGGGACAGACCAGCATTTT	CASSYSEGTDQHF
TRBV30	-	13	TRBJ2-7	-	TGTGCCTGGGCCCCTCTCACTGCAGACGAGCAGTACTTC	CAWAPLTADEQYF
TRBV6-4	-	15	TRBJ1-2	TRBD1	TGTGCCAGCAGTGACTCGACAGGGGGCATAAGTGGCTACACCTTC	CASSDSTGGISGYTF
TRBV11-3	-	13	TRBJ2-7	-	TGTGCCAGCAGCGCGACAGCCTCCTACGAGCAGTACTTC	CASSATASYEQYF
TRBV5-1	-	15	TRBJ2-5	-	TGCGCCAGCAGCTTGGGTACAGGGCGGTGGGAGACCCAGTACTTC	CASSLGTGRWETQYF
TRBV6-5	-	15	TRBJ1-1	TRBD1	TGTGCCAGCAGCGAGGTGACAGGGGGTCAAACTGAAGCTTTCTTT	CASSEVTGGQTEAFF
TRBV11-3	-	15	TRBJ1-1	-	TGTGCCAGCAGCTGGGGGGGCGGAGTGAACACTGAAGCTTTCTTT	CASSWGGGVNTEAFF
TRBV4-2	-	15	TRBJ1-5	TRBD1	TGTGCCAGCAAGCCCGGGACAGGGGGTTTTCAGCCCCAGCATTTT	CASKPGTGGFQPQHF
TRBV19	-	18	TRBJ2-3	TRBD2	TGTGCCAGTAGTACCCCCGGACTAGCGGGGGGCCATTCCGATACGCAGTATTTT	CASSTPGLAGGHSDTQYF
TRBV3-1/TRBV3-2	-	14	TRBJ2-4	-	TGTGCCAGCAGTAGCGCGGGGTCCACAAACATTCAGTACTTC	CASSSAGSTNIQYF
TRBV11-2	-	17	TRBJ2-1	TRBD2	TGTGCCAGCAGCTTAGAAGCGGGGGGACCAACCTACAATGAGCAGTTCTTC	CASSLEAGGPTYNEQFF
TRBV5-8	-	15	TRBJ2-3	-	TGTGCCAGCAGCGTTCTGGGCACTAGCACAGATACGCAGTATTTT	CASSVLGTSTDTQYF
TRBV4-3	-	14	TRBJ1-2	-	TGCGCCAGCAGCCAAGAACGGCTTGGGGGTGGCTACACCTTC	CASSQERLGGGYTF
TRBV4-1	-	16	TRBJ2-1	TRBD2	TGCGCCAGCAGCCCCGGGACTAGCGGGGCAGGCAGTGAGCAGTTCTTC	CASSPGTSGAGSEQFF
TRBV4-3	-	14	TRBJ2-3	-	TGCGCCAGCAGCCAACTGGGCCTAGGAGTTACGCAGTATTTT	CASSQLGLGVTQYF
TRBV29-1	few	13	TRBJ1-2	-	TGCAGCGTTGGGGACACACCTAACTATGGCTACACCTTC	CSVGDTPNYGYTF
TRBV7-9	-	17	TRBJ1-2	-	TGTGCCAGCAGTCGACCGGGGGGATTAAGGCCTAACTATGGCTACACCTTC	CASSRPGGLRPNYGYTF
TRBV27	-	17	TRBJ1-5	-	TGTGCCAGCAGTAAGCTCGGGACCCTGGGGAGCAATCAGCCCCAGCATTTT	CASSKLGTLGSNQPQHF
TRBV11-2	-	19	TRBJ2-3	TRBD2	TGTGCCAGCAGCTTAGCTGGTGGCGGGGGGTGGCCTAGCACAGATACGCAGTATTTT	CASSLAGGGGWPSTDTQYF
TRBV15	-	13	TRBJ1-2	-	TGTGCCACCAGCTTGGGGGGTAACTATGGCTACACCTTC	CATSLGGNYGYTF
TRBV6-6	once	15	TRBJ2-5	TRBD2	TGTGCCAGCAGTTTACCATCAGCGGGGGGAGAGACCCAGTACTTC	CASSLPSAGGETQYF
TRBV6-2/TRBV6-3	-	14	TRBJ1-2	-	TGTGCCAGCAGTTACGGAGTCAGGTGGTATGGCTACACCTTC	CASSYGVRWYGYTF
TRBV2	-	15	TRBJ1-1	-	TGTGCCAGCAGTGAAGAGGGTCGGGGTCGCACTGAAGCTTTCTTT	CASSEEGRGRTEAFF
TRBV25-1	-	14	TRBJ1-1	TRBD1	TGTGCCAGCAGTGGGGACAGAATGAACACTGAAGCTTTCTTT	CASSGDRMNTEAFF
TRBV29-1	-	13	TRBJ2-7	TRBD1	TGCAGCGTCAGGACAGGGGCGGGGTACGAGCAGTACTTC	CSVRTGAGYEQYF
TRBV15	once	16	TRBJ1-3	-	TGTGCCACCAGCAGAGGGGGGGAGGTTACTGGAAACACCATATATTTT	CATSRGGEVTGNTIYF
TRBV14	-	15	TRBJ1-1	-	TGTGCCAGCAGGCGGGAAGTCGCTGTGAACACTGAAGCTTTCTTT	CASRREVAVNTEAFF